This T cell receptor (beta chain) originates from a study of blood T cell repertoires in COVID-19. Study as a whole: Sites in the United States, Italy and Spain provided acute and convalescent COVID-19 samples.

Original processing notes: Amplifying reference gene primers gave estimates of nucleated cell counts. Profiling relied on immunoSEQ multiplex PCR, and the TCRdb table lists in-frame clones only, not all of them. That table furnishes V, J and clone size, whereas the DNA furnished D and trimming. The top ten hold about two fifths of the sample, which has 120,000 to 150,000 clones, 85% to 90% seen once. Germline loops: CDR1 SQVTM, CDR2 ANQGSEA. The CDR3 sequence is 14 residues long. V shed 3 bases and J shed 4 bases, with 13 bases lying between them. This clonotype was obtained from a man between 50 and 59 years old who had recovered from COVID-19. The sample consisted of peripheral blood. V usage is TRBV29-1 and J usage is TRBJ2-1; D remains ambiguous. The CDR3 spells CSVDGFPTYNEQFF. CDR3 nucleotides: TGCAGCGTTGACGGGTTTCCCACGTACAATGAGCAGTTCTTC.